The clone carrying this TCR beta chain was recorded at least ten times. No antigen is known for it. The entry originates in a study of response to subunit inactivated influenza vaccine. Overall study findings and caveats: Only a handful of new T cells, the authors suggested, are recruited with each seasonal influenza vaccination.

MiXCR, applied by TCRdb to the RT-PCR reads, yields one record per CDR3 protein. The repertoire has 540,000 or so distinct CDR3 sequences, roughly 13% of them found once; the top ten carry around 12%. The CDR3 totals 13 residues. CDR1 and CDR2 (germline): SGHRS, YFSETQ. V lost 0 bases and J 5 bases, leaving 8 bases between the germline ends. The chain uses TRBV5-1 and TRBJ1-1; possible D gene TRBD1, 5 bases. The TCR was taken from a man in his fifties who received an inactivated influenza vaccine. The starting material was PBMCs from blood, obtained roughly 46 days after vaccination. The CDR3 region is CASSLVAGTEAFF. CDR3 nucleotides: TGCGCCAGCAGCTTGGTGGCAGGGACTGAAGCTTTCTTT.